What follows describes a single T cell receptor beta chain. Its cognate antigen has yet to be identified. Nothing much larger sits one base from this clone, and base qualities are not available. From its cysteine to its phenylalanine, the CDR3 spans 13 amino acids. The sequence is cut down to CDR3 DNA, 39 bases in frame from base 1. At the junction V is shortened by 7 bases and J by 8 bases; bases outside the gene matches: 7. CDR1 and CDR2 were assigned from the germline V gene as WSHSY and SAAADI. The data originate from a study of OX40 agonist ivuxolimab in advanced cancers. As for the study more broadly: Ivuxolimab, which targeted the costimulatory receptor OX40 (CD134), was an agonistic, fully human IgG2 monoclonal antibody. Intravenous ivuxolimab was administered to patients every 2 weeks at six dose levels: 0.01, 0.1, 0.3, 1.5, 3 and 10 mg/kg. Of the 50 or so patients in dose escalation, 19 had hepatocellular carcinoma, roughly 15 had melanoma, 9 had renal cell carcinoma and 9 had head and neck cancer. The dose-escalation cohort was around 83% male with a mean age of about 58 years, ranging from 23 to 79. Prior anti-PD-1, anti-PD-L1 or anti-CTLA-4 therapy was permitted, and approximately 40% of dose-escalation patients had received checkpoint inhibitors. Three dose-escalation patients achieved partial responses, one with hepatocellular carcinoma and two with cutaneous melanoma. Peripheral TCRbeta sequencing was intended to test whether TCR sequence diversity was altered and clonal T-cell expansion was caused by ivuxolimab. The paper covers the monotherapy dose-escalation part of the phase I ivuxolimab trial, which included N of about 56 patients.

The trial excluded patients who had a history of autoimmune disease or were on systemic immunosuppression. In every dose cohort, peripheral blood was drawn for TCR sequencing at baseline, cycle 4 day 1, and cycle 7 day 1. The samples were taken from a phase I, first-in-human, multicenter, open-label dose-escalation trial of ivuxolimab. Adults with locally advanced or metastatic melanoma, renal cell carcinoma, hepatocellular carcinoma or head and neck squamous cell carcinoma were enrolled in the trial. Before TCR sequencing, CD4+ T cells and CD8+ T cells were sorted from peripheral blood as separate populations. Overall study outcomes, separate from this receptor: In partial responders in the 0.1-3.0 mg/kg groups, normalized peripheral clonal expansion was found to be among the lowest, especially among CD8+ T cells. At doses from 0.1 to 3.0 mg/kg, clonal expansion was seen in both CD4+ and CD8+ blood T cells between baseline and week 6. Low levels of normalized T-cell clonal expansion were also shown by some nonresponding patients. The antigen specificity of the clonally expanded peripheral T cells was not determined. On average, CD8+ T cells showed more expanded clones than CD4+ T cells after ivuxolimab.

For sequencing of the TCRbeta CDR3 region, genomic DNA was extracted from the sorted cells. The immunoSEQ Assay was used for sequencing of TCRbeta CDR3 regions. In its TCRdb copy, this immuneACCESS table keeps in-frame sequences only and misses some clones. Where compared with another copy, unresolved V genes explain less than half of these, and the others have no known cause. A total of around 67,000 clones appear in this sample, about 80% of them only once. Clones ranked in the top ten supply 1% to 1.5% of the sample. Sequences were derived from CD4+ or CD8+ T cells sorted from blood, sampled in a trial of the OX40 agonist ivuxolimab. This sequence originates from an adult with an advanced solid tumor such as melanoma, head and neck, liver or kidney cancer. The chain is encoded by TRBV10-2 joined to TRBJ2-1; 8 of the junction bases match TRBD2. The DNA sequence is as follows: TGCGCCAGCACCAGGACTAGCAGGGATGAGCAGTTCTTC. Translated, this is CASTRTSRDEQFF.